This T cell receptor (beta chain) was documented in a study of shared clonotypes between healthy human individuals. Assay: immunoSEQ multiplex PCR; the TCRdb copy retains only in-frame clones and omits some. The data hold over 850,000 clones, with approximately 78% observed a single time. In germline, CDR1 is SNHLY, CDR2 FYNNEI. This CDR3 has 13 residues. Trimming left V 8 bases short and J 0 bases short, with 8 bases between. There are many counts of this clone. The TCR was taken from a man aged 18 to 30 in good health. Some clones in this sample may be carry-over from other donors' samples. The chain combines TRBV2 with TRBJ1-3; D gene unclear. Material for sequencing was memory CD4+ T cells from PBMCs. Subset indicated: CD45RA-negative fraction. In DNA form, the CDR3 reads TGTGCCAGCCTCGCAGACTCTGGAAACACCATATATTTT. Translation: CASLADSGNTIYF.